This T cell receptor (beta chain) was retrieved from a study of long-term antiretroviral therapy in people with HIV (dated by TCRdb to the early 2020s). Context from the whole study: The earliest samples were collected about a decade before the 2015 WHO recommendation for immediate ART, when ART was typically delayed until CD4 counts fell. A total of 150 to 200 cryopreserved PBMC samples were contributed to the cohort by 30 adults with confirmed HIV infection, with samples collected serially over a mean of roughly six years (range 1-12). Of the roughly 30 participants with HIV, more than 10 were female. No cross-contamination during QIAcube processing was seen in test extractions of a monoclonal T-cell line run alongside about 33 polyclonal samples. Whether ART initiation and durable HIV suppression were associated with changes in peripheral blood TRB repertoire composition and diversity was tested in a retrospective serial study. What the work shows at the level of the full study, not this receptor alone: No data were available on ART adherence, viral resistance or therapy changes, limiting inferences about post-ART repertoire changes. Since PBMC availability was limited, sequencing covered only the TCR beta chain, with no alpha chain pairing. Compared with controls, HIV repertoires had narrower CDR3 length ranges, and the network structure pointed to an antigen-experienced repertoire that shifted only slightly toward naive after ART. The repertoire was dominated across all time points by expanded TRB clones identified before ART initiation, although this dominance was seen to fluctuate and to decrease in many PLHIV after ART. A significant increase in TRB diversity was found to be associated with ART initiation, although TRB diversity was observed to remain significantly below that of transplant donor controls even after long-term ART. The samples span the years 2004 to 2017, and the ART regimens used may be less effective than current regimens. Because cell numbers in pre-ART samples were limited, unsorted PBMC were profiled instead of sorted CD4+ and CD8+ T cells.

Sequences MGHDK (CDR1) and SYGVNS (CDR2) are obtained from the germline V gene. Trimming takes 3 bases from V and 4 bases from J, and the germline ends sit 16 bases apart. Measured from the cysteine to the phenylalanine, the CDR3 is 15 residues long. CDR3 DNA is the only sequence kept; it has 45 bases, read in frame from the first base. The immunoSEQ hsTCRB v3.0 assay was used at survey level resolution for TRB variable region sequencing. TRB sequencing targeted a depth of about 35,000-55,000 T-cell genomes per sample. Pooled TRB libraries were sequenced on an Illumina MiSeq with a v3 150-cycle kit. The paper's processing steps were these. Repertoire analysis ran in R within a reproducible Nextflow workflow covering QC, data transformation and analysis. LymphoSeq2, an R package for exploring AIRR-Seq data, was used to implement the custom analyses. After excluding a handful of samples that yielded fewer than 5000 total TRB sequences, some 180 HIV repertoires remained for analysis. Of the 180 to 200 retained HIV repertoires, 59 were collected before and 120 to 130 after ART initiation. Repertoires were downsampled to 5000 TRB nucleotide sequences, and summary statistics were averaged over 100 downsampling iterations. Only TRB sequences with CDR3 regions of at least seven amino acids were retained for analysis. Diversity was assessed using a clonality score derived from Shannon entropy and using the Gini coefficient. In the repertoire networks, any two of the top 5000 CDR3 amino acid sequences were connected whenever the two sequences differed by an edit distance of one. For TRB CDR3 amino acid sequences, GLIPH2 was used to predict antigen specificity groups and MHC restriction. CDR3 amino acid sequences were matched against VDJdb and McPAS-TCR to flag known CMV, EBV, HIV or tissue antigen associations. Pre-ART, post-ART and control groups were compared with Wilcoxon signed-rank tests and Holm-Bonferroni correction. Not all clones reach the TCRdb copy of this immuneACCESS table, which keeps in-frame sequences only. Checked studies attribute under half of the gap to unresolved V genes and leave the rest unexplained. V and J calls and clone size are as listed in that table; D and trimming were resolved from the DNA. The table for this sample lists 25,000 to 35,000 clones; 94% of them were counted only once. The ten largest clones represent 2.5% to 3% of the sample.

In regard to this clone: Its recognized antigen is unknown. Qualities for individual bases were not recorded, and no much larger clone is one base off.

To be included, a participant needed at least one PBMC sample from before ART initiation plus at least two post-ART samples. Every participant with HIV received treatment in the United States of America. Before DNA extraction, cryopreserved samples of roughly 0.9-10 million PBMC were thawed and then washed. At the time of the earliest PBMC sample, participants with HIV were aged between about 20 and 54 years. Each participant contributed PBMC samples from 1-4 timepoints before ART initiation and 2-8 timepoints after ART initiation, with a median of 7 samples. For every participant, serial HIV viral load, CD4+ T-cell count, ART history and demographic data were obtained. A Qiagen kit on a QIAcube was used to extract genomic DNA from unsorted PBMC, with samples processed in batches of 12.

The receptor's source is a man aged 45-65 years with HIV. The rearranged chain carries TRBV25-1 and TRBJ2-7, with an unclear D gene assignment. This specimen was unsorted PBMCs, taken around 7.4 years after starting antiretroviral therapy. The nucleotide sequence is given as TGTGCCAGCAGTGATCACAGAAGTATGCCTTACGAGCAGTACTTC. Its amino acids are CASSDHRSMPYEQYF.